Listed here are 28 T cell receptor beta chains from one sample, sequenced in a study of STAT3 mutations in large granular lymphocyte leukemia (dated by TCRdb to the late 2010s). Beyond this particular receptor, the publication reports: All T-LGLL patients had at least one immunodominant TCRbeta clonotype, and roughly half had multiple immunodominant subclonotypes.

Their specific antigens are unknown. The library was obtained by the immunoSEQ multiplex PCR assay. TCRdb carries this immuneACCESS record with in-frame sequences only. Its versions omit some clonotypes, under half of them owing to an unresolved V gene in the studies checked, with the rest unexplained. The sample profile shows fewer than 4,500 clones; around 53% of them were found once. Approximately 55% of the sample lies in the top ten. Sample: peripheral blood mononuclear cells. These receptors were obtained from a male patient in his fifties with T-cell large granular lymphocyte leukemia. Some clones in this sample may be carry-over from other donors' samples. The age is the age at diagnosis.

The chain employs TRBV2 and TRBJ2-7; 14 nucleotides line up with TRBD2. Germline CDR1 reads SNHLY; CDR2 reads FYNNEI. The CDR3 length is 14 residues. With 6 bases clipped from V and 7 bases from J, the junction kept 5 bases outside the gene matches. The CDR3 reads CASRDGLAGGEQYF. CDR3 coding DNA: TGTGCCAGCAGAGATGGACTAGCGGGAGGTGAGCAGTACTTC.

The chain employs TRBV10-3 and TRBJ1-2, with D possibly matching TRBD1 (5 bases). V lost 4 bases and J lost 2, with 11 bases in between. Germline-derived CDR1 and CDR2 are ENHRY and SYGVKD. There are 14 residues in the CDR3. CDR3 region: CAISAPRDNYGYTF. CDR3 in DNA: TGTGCCATCAGTGCGCCCAGGGACAACTATGGCTACACCTTC.

The rearrangement links TRBV29-1 to TRBJ2-3; a possible D gene is TRBD2 (6 bases). Trimming left V 5 bases short and J 5 bases short, with 17 bases between. This CDR3 spans 14 amino acids. Germline values: CDR1 SQVTM, CDR2 ANQGSEA. For the CDR3, the DNA is TGCAGCGTTTTTTCCTACGGGAGAGTAGATACGCAGTATTTT. Its protein product is CSVFSYGRVDTQYF.

The gene calls are TRBV18 and TRBJ1-1; D gene uncertain. V was trimmed by 5 bases and J by 7 bases, leaving 14 bases between them. CDR3 length: 13 amino acids. Looked up from germline, CDR1 is KGHSH and CDR2 is LQKENI. The CDR3 spells CASSAEGGFEAFF. The CDR3 coding sequence is TGTGCCAGCTCAGCAGAAGGTGGATTTGAAGCTTTCTTT.

The chain is built from TRBV29-1 and TRBJ1-2; D perhaps matches TRBD1 (6 bases). This CDR3 is 15 amino acids long. Germline-derived CDR1 and CDR2 are SQVTM and ANQGSEA. Trimming shortened V by 4 bases and J by 5 bases, and 20 bases separated the two germline ends. The CDR3 loop is CSVATGWGHEYGYTF. DNA of the CDR3: TGCAGCGTTGCGACCGGGTGGGGGCATGAGTATGGCTACACCTTC.

The sample holds one count of this clone. The rearrangement uses TRBV6-5 and TRBJ1-5; D may be TRBD1 (5 bases). Germline V gene sequence: CDR1 MNHEY, CDR2 SVGAGI. V was cut by 2 bases and J by 7 bases, with 9 bases left in between. The CDR3 spans 13 residues. CDR3 in amino acids: CASSYGRGQPQHF. CDR3 nucleotides: TGTGCCAGCAGTTACGGGAGGGGACAGCCCCAGCATTTT.

V and J are TRBV30 and TRBJ2-3; 11 bases align to TRBD2. The CDR3 consists of 15 residues. Germline V CDR1 and CDR2: GTSNPN, SVGIG (reference sequence). The V segment lost 5 bases and the J segment 3 bases; nucleotides outside the gene matches: 7. The CDR3 DNA follows: TGTGCCTGGGATGTACTAGCGGGAGTGACAGATACGCAGTATTTT. Translating gives CAWDVLAGVTDTQYF.

The J gene is TRBJ2-7, the V gene TRBV7-9; 13 nucleotides agree with TRBD2. The germline V gene encodes CDR1 SEHNR and CDR2 FQNEAQ (reference sequence). V was pared by 4 bases and J by 5 bases, with 11 bases of the junction left unmatched. The CDR3 spans 17 residues. The CDR3 reads CASSSTMTSGRPHEQYF. The CDR3 coding sequence is TGTGCCAGCAGCTCGACTATGACTAGCGGGAGGCCTCACGAGCAGTACTTC. The complete variable domain, with remaining parts taken from reference TRBV7-9 and TRBJ2-7, reads DTGVSQNPRHKITKRGQNVTFRCDPISEHNRLYWYRQTLGQGPEFLTYFQNEAQLEKSRLLSDRFSAERPKGSFSTLEIQRTEQGDSAMYLCASSSTMTSGRPHEQYFGPGTRLTVT.

The genes are TRBV18 and TRBJ1-1; D is uncertain. There are 14 residues in the CDR3. Germline CDR1 reads KGHSH; CDR2 reads LQKENI. V lost 2 bases to trimming and J lost 1 base, with 8 bases between them. The chain's CDR3 is CASSPKAKNTEAFF. The CDR3 nucleotides read TGTGCCAGCTCACCAAAGGCTAAGAACACTGAAGCTTTCTTT.

This clone was detected only a few times. V usage is TRBV18 and J usage is TRBJ1-4; 8 nucleotides agree with TRBD1. The CDR3 has 15 amino acids. The trim removed 1 base at V and 8 bases at J, leaving 6 bases unmatched. Germline values: CDR1 KGHSH, CDR2 LQKENI. The CDR3 region is CASSPRGTGREKLFF. The CDR3 DNA reads as TGTGCCAGCTCACCACGTGGGACAGGAAGGGAAAAACTGTTTTTT.

V usage is TRBV30 and J usage is TRBJ2-3; D is tentatively TRBD1 or TRBD2 (5 bases each). Germline-derived CDR1 and CDR2 are GTSNPN and SVGIG (reference sequence). The CDR3 has 15 amino acids. With 3 bases removed from V and 0 bases from J, the gap between germline ends came to 13 bases. The CDR3 spells CAWRALGASTDTQYF. The CDR3 region has the DNA TGTGCCTGGAGGGCGCTCGGGGCTAGCACAGATACGCAGTATTTT.

This clone was seen only a few times. The gene calls are TRBV4-2 and TRBJ1-5; D is uncertain. V was cut by 0 bases and J by 3 bases, with 9 bases left in between. CDR1 and CDR2 (germline): LGHNA, YNFKEQ. This CDR3 has 15 residues. CDR3 region: CASSQEGRSNQPQHF. The DNA of the CDR3 is TGTGCCAGCAGCCAAGAAGGGCGGTCCAATCAGCCCCAGCATTTT.

This clone has more than one count but fewer than ten. The chain joins TRBV19 to TRBJ2-1; 8 bases line up with TRBD1. Germline lookup yields CDR1 LNHDA and CDR2 SQIVND (reference sequence). The length of the CDR3 is 13 residues. V was clipped by 3 bases and J by 8 bases; unmatched bases: 3. CDR3 DNA sequence: TGTGCCAGTAGTATCGGACAGGGCTATGAGCAGTTCTTC. It encodes CASSIGQGYEQFF.

J is TRBJ2-1 and V is TRBV5-1; the D gene is possibly TRBD2 (5 bases). Germline V gene lookup returns CDR1 SGHRS and CDR2 YFSETQ. The germline V and J ends were trimmed by 4 bases and 9 bases, with 17 bases remaining between them. This CDR3 has 14 residues. The CDR3 loop reads CASSVTGSRGEQFF. In nucleotides, the CDR3 is TGCGCCAGCAGCGTAACCGGGTCTCGGGGTGAGCAGTTCTTC.

This chain links TRBV5-1 with TRBJ2-7; D uncertain. The germline V gene has CDR1 SGHRS and CDR2 YFSETQ. The V and J ends lost 2 bases and 4 bases respectively, with 16 bases between them. The CDR3 has 15 residues. CDR3 nucleotide sequence: TGCGCCAGCAGCTTATCTCACACCGAACGTTACGAGCAGTACTTC. Protein product: CASSLSHTERYEQYF.

The gene calls are TRBV7-9 and TRBJ2-3; 15 nucleotides align to TRBD2. V lost 5 bases and J lost 5; bases outside the gene matches: 2. CDR1 SEHNR and CDR2 FQNEAQ come from the germline V gene (reference sequence). This CDR3 region has 15 residues. CDR3 region: CASSPGLAGGDTQYF. CDR3 coding DNA: TGTGCCAGCAGCCCGGGACTAGCGGGAGGAGATACGCAGTATTTT.

The V gene is TRBV4-2, the J gene TRBJ2-5; D tentatively reads TRBD1 or TRBD2 (6 bases each). Germline loops: CDR1 LGHNA, CDR2 YNFKEQ. CDR3 length equals 15 residues. V lost 1 base, J lost 1 base, and 10 bases lay in between. CDR3 sequence reads: CASSQAGGAQETQYF. In nucleotides, the CDR3 is TGTGCCAGCAGCCAAGCCGGGGGCGCCCAAGAGACCCAGTACTTC.

V is TRBV18 and J is TRBJ2-3, with D possibly called TRBD1 or TRBD2 (6 bases each). The V end was cut by 2 bases, the J end by 0 bases, with 18 bases between. The germline CDR1 and CDR2 sequences are KGHSH and LQKENI. CDR3 length: 18 amino acids. This chain's CDR3 is CASSPTPPQGTSTDTQYF. DNA for the CDR3: TGTGCCAGCTCACCAACCCCCCCGCAGGGGACTAGCACAGATACGCAGTATTTT.

This clone was detected a few times. The chain employs TRBV30 and TRBJ2-5; a weak D match, TRBD2 (5 bases). Per germline, CDR1 GTSNPN and CDR2 SVGIG (reference sequence). V dropped 6 bases and J dropped 2 bases, with 16 bases sitting between them. The CDR3 is 14 residues long. The CDR3 loop is CACFGREGQETQYF. In nucleotides, the CDR3 is TGTGCCTGTTTTGGGCGTGAGGGTCAAGAGACCCAGTACTTC.

This clone rates as large. J is TRBJ2-7 and V is TRBV19; possibly TRBD1 for D (7 bases). Per the germline V gene, CDR1 is LNHDA and CDR2 is SQIVND (reference sequence). V shed 4 bases and J shed 3 bases, with 16 bases lying between them. The CDR3 is 15 residues long. This CDR3 is CASSSGTAKYYEQYF. CDR3 in DNA: TGTGCCAGTAGTAGCGGGACAGCCAAATACTACGAGCAGTACTTC.

In its sample, this clone was seen a few times. The genes are TRBV27 and TRBJ2-7, with TRBD1 as a possible D gene (5 bases). The germline gives CDR1 MNHEY, CDR2 SMNVEV (reference sequence). The CDR3 has 13 amino acids. Trimming took 6 bases from V and 7 from J, leaving 16 bases between them. The CDR3 protein is CASSPTVAGEQYF. In DNA, the CDR3 is TGTGCCAGCAGCCCGACGGTAGCAGGGGAGCAGTACTTC.

This clone is medium-sized in the sample. The DNA of the CDR3 is TGTGCCAGCAGCCCCCGGGACAGGGACTCCTACGAGCAGTACTTC. Translation gives CASSPRDRDSYEQYF. V and J are TRBV7-9 and TRBJ2-7; 9 bases are shared with TRBD1. The germline gives CDR1 SEHNR, CDR2 FQNEAQ (reference sequence). The CDR3 contains 15 residues. V lost 5 bases, J lost 0 bases, and 5 bases stayed unmatched.

The chain joins TRBV7-2 to TRBJ2-7, with TRBD2 matching 7 bases. V lost 1 base, J lost 3 bases, and 3 bases stayed unmatched. This CDR3 has 14 residues. Germline CDR1 SGHTA, CDR2 FQGNSA. The CDR3 region is CASSLELANYEQYF. The CDR3 DNA reads TGTGCCAGCAGCTTAGAACTAGCGAACTACGAGCAGTACTTC.

This chain links TRBV27 with TRBJ2-7, with a tentative D call TRBD2 (5 bases). The CDR3 extends over 11 amino acids. CDR1 is MNHEY, CDR2 SMNVEV, per germline (reference sequence). V was cut by 6 bases and J by 8 bases, with 11 bases left in between. CDR3 nucleotides: TGTGCCAGCAGGTCCGGGGTGAAGCAGTACTTC. This translates into CASRSGVKQYF.

The V gene is TRBV18, the J gene TRBJ2-1, with D possibly matching TRBD2 (5 bases). CDR3 length: 14 residues. CDR1 and CDR2 from the germline V gene are KGHSH and LQKENI. The germline V and J ends were trimmed by 3 bases and 5 bases, with 11 bases remaining between them. Here the CDR3 reads CASSPGVPDNEQFF. The CDR3 region has the DNA TGTGCCAGCTCACCGGGAGTCCCAGACAATGAGCAGTTCTTC.

The gene calls are TRBV18 and TRBJ2-5, with unresolved D. This CDR3 has 12 residues. Germline CDR1 KGHSH, CDR2 LQKENI. The ends were cut back, 1 base at V and 1 base at J, with 1 base in the middle. In DNA form, the CDR3 reads TGTGCCAGCTCACCACTCCAAGAGACCCAGTACTTC. Translating gives CASSPLQETQYF.

The chain uses TRBV7-3 and TRBJ2-7; 8 nucleotides agree with TRBD1. This CDR3 has 15 amino acids. The V gene's germline CDR1 is SGHTA and CDR2 FQGTGA. The trim removed 5 bases at V and 6 bases at J, leaving 12 bases unmatched. The CDR3 DNA follows: TGTGCCAGCAGCGCCTTGACAGGGGCCGTGGGCGAGCAGTACTTC. Translating it yields CASSALTGAVGEQYF.

The CDR3 coding sequence is TGCAGCGTTGAAGGGACAGGGAATCTTCTCTATGGCTACACCTTC. It codes for CSVEGTGNLLYGYTF. The V and J genes are TRBV29-1 and TRBJ1-2; 8 bases line up with TRBD1. V was pared by 1 base and J by 4 bases, with 8 bases of the junction left unmatched. The V gene's germline CDR1 is SQVTM and CDR2 ANQGSEA. This CDR3 region has 15 residues.